Detailed here is one T cell receptor beta chain. Its antigen target is currently unknown. One base away there is no much larger clone; base qualities are not given. This record comes from a study of OX40 agonist ivuxolimab in advanced cancers. The study in broad terms: Ivuxolimab was a fully human IgG2 agonistic monoclonal antibody targeting the costimulatory receptor OX40 (CD134). Intravenous ivuxolimab was administered to patients every 2 weeks at six dose levels: 0.01, 0.1, 0.3, 1.5, 3 and 10 mg/kg. A male proportion of roughly 85% and a mean age of approximately 55 years, ranging from 23 to 79, were recorded for the dose-escalation cohort. Partial responses occurred in three dose-escalation patients: two with cutaneous melanoma and one with hepatocellular carcinoma. The point of sequencing TCRbeta in the periphery was to test whether ivuxolimab changed TCR sequence diversity and drove clonal T-cell expansion. Of the roughly 51 patients in dose escalation, about 20 had hepatocellular carcinoma, some 15 had melanoma, 9 had renal cell carcinoma and 9 had head and neck cancer. Prior anti-PD-1, anti-PD-L1 or anti-CTLA-4 therapy was permitted, and 40% of dose-escalation patients had received checkpoint inhibitors. The monotherapy dose-escalation portion (N of about 52 patients) of the phase I ivuxolimab trial is reported in the paper.

Its CDR3 holds 12 amino acids, cysteine through phenylalanine. This entry keeps only the CDR3 DNA: 36 bases, framed from base 1. The germline V gene supplies CDR1 SGHTA and CDR2 FQGTGA. V gives up 5 bases and J gives up 8 bases, and the segment between their germline ends measures 10 bases. Genomic DNA was extracted from sorted cells for sequencing of the TCRbeta CDR3 region. TCRbeta CDR3 regions were sequenced using the immunoSEQ Assay. In its TCRdb copy, this immuneACCESS table keeps in-frame sequences only and misses some clones. Where compared with another copy, unresolved V genes explain less than half of these, and the others have no known cause. Recorded for this sample are tens of thousands of clones; roughly 91% of them occurred a single time. The top ten clones comprise approximately 0.3% of the sample. Patients with autoimmune disease history or receiving systemic immunosuppression were excluded from the trial. In every dose cohort, peripheral blood was drawn for TCR sequencing at baseline, cycle 4 day 1, and cycle 7 day 1. The samples were drawn from a first-in-human, open-label, multicenter phase I dose-escalation trial of ivuxolimab. The trial enrolled adults with locally advanced or metastatic head and neck squamous cell, hepatocellular, melanoma or renal cell carcinoma. Before TCR sequencing, CD4+ T cells and CD8+ T cells were sorted from peripheral blood as separate populations.

General findings and caveats noted by the study authors: Low levels of normalized T-cell clonal expansion were also seen in some patients who did not respond. In the 0.1-3.0 mg/kg groups, partial responders were among the patients with the lowest normalized peripheral clonal expansion, particularly in CD8+ T cells. After ivuxolimab, CD8+ T cells had more expanded clones than CD4+ T cells on average. Which antigens the clonally expanded peripheral T cells were specific for was not determined. At doses from 0.1 to 3.0 mg/kg, clonal expansion was seen in both CD4+ and CD8+ blood T cells between baseline and week 6.

The receptor's source is an adult with an advanced solid tumor such as melanoma, head and neck, liver or kidney cancer. Sequenced here: CD4+ or CD8+ T cells sorted from blood, sampled in a trial of the OX40 agonist ivuxolimab. The chain is made from TRBV7-3 and TRBJ2-1, with a weak D call of TRBD2 (5 bases match). CDR3 reads: CASSQDYHEQFF. The DNA reads TGTGCCAGCAGCCAAGACTATCATGAGCAGTTCTTC.